The 9 T cell receptor beta chains below come from one sample, sequenced in a study of T-cell reconstitution after alpha-beta-depleted transplantation in children. Preparing the TCRbeta library involved the use of unique molecular identifiers. TCRdb fed the PCR reads into MiXCR, producing one record per CDR3 protein. The data show 60,000 to 85,000 distinct CDR3 sequences, roughly 18% seen once. The sample in question was PBMCs, mostly from graft donor cells, obtained 360 days after TCRalphabeta/CD19-depleted stem cell transplant. These TCRs come from a male patient aged 2 to 9 who had a stem cell transplant for acute lymphoblastic leukemia, so the T cells may come from the graft donor.

This clonotype appeared a few times. V gene TRBV5-5 combines with J gene TRBJ2-3; possibly TRBD1 or TRBD2 for D (5 bases each). This CDR3 is built from 13 residues. V lost 4 bases to trimming and J lost 7 bases, with 13 bases between them. Germline V gene lookup returns CDR1 SGHKS and CDR2 YYEKEE (reference sequence). CDR3 residues: CASSPGPSNTQYF. The CDR3 region has the DNA TGTGCCAGCAGCCCGGGGCCCTCCAATACGCAGTATTTT.

This clonotype came up a few times. The chain couples TRBV5-1 to TRBJ2-7, with a tentative D call TRBD2 (6 bases). Looked up from germline, CDR1 is SGHRS and CDR2 is YFSETQ. The V end was cut by 1 base, the J end by 2 bases, with 10 bases between. The CDR3 is 14 residues long. Written as DNA, the CDR3 is TGCGCCAGCAGCTTGACTAGCAGAACCTACGAGCAGTACTTC. Its translation is CASSLTSRTYEQYF.

This clonotype has only a few counts. At one end, the junction sequence differs from germline, possibly due to a read error. The rearrangement links TRBV7-7 to TRBJ1-5; D not certain. CDR1 is SSHAT, CDR2 FNYEAQ, per germline (reference sequence). This CDR3 is built from 15 residues. The CDR3 sequence is CASSLVLFSNQPQHF. The CDR3 bases are TGTGCTAGCAGCTTAGTGCTCTTTAGCAATCAGCCCCAGCATTTT.

The J gene is TRBJ2-7, the V gene TRBV3-1; 12 bases match TRBD2. The trim removed 1 base at V and 6 bases at J, leaving 4 bases unmatched. The CDR3 has 15 amino acids. Germline V gene sequence: CDR1 LGHDT, CDR2 YNNKEL (reference sequence). CDR3 DNA sequence: TGTGCCAGCAGCCAAGGTCGACTAGCGGGAGTCGAGCAGTACTTC. Translation gives CASSQGRLAGVEQYF.

V and J are TRBV5-1 and TRBJ2-7, with 9 bases lining up with TRBD1. The CDR3 covers 16 residues. Germline V gene data show CDR1 as SGHRS and CDR2 as YFSETQ. Germline trimming cut 0 bases from V and 4 bases from J; bases unmatched to any gene: 8. The CDR3 nucleotides read TGCGCCAGCAGCTTGGAGTCGGGACAGGGAAGGTACGAGCAGTACTTC. This translates into CASSLESGQGRYEQYF.

The rearrangement uses TRBV29-1 and TRBJ2-7, with D maybe TRBD1 (6 bases). Per the germline V gene, CDR1 is SQVTM and CDR2 is ANQGSEA. Trimming cost V 7 bases and J 0 bases, with 10 bases left between them. The CDR3 covers 12 residues. The CDR3 loop is CSARGYSYEQYF. The CDR3 coding sequence is TGCAGCGCCAGGGGTTACTCCTACGAGCAGTACTTC.

The chain uses TRBV6-5 and TRBJ2-5; D gene ambiguous. Germline CDR1 is MNHEY and CDR2 is SVGAGI. Trimming shortened V by 4 bases and J by 2 bases, and 14 bases separated the two germline ends. This CDR3 has 15 residues. In DNA form, the CDR3 reads TGTGCCAGCAGTTCACAAGGAAGAGCACAAGAGACCCAGTACTTC. Its translation: CASSSQGRAQETQYF.

V is TRBV6-2 or TRBV6-3 and J is TRBJ1-1; D remains ambiguous. Germline CDR1 and CDR2: MNHEY and SVGEGT. V dropped 7 bases and J dropped 0 bases, with 9 bases sitting between them. This CDR3 spans 13 amino acids. The CDR3 region is CASKRPMNTEAFF. In DNA, the CDR3 is TGTGCCAGCAAAAGACCAATGAACACTGAAGCTTTCTTT.

This clonotype has only one observation. This rearrangement joins TRBV6-2 or TRBV6-3 to TRBJ1-4, with D maybe TRBD1 (6 bases). Trimming cost V 1 base and J 4 bases, with 10 bases left between them. The CDR3 is made up of 15 amino acids. The germline gives CDR1 MNHEY, CDR2 SVGEGT. This chain's CDR3 is CASSYWGLVNEKLFF. The CDR3 DNA sequence: TGTGCCAGCAGTTACTGGGGGCTGGTTAATGAAAAACTGTTTTTT.